This TCR beta chain was captured by sequencing in a study of shared clonotypes between healthy human individuals. Findings and caveats of the study: Naive CD4 clonotype sharing across a handful of donors was approximately 5%. The study sampled only blood, and tissue repertoires likely differ. Clonotype sharing levels among donors were expected to vary with sequencing depth.

CDR3 length: 13 residues. Germline CDR1 WSHSY, CDR2 SAAADI. The J segment lost 7 bases and the V segment lost 8 bases, leaving 8 bases of the junction unmatched. Of note for this clone: Its specificity is not known.

Adult Caucasians living in Nashville, Tennessee made up all of the donors. The protocol was immunoSEQ multiplex PCR, while the TCRdb copy is restricted to in-frame clones and leaves out a portion. The sample yields roughly 300,000 clones, around 79% seen once. V is TRBV10-2 and J is TRBJ2-1, with 7 positions matching TRBD2. The sequence came from a man younger than 45 in good health. The sequencing sample was made of memory CD4+ T cells sorted from blood. Described subset: CD45RA-negative fraction. Here the CDR3 DNA reads TGCGCCAGCGTTGGGAGGCGGGGGAATGAGCAGTTCTTC. Its protein is CASVGRRGNEQFF.